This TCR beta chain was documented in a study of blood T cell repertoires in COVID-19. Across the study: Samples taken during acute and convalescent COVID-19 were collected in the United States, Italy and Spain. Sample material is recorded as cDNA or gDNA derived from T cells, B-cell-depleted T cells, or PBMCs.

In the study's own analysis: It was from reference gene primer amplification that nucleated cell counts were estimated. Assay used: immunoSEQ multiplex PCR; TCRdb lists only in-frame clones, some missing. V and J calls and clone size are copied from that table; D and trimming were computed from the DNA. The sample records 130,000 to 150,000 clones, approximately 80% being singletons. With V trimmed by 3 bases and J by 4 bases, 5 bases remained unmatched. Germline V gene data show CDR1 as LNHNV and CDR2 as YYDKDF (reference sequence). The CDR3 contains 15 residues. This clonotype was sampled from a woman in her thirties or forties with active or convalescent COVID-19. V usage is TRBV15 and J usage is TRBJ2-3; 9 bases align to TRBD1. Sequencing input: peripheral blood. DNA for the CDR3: TGTGCCACCAGCAGGGCTACAGGGGGCGCAGATACGCAGTATTTT. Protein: CATSRATGGADTQYF.